The 13 T cell receptor beta chains listed next were all sequenced from one sample in a study of beta chain features in type 1 diabetes (dated by TCRdb to 2016 to 2019). The library was obtained by the immunoSEQ multiplex PCR assay. The entire amount of isolated RNA was reverse transcribed using the High Capacity cDNA Reverse Transcription Kit, so the sequenced TCRB transcripts were expressed ones. As stored in TCRdb, this immuneACCESS dataset retains in-frame rearrangements with V and J assigned. A fraction of the clones does not appear; measured against another copy, unresolved V genes explain less than half of the discrepancy, and the remainder lacks a known reason. Present in this sample are 310,000 or so clones, less than 10% of which were seen just once. The ten most abundant clones make up 0.44% of the sample. The sequenced sample was central memory CD4+ T cells from blood. The receptor source for this set is a woman aged 18-30 years in good health.

This clone was observed a handful of times. The CDR3 nucleotides read TGTGCCAGCAGGGGACAGGAAACCGGGGAGCTGTTTTTT. Encoded protein: CASRGQETGELFF. The chain joins TRBV2 to TRBJ2-2; 8 bases align to TRBD1. V was pared by 6 bases and J by 5 bases, with 2 bases of the junction left unmatched. There are 13 residues in the CDR3. Germline V CDR1 and CDR2: SNHLY, FYNNEI.

The V gene is TRBV7-8, the J gene TRBJ2-7; 8 bases fit TRBD1. Germline trimming cut 5 bases from V and 1 base from J; bases unmatched to any gene: 4. The CDR3 spans 14 residues. The germline gives CDR1 SGHVS, CDR2 FQNEAQ. CDR3 in DNA: TGTGCCAGCAGCCCGGGGACAGGTTCCTACGAGCAGTACTTC. Translated: CASSPGTGSYEQYF.

This clone was detected a few times. This chain uses TRBV11-3 with TRBJ2-7; TRBD1 agrees at 7 bases. The CDR3 is 15 amino acids. Germline CDR1 and CDR2: SGHNT and YENEEA. The V segment lost 6 bases and the J segment 2 bases; nucleotides outside the gene matches: 10. CDR3 loop: CASRKSGTAAYEQYF. DNA of the CDR3: TGTGCCAGCAGAAAATCGGGGACAGCCGCCTACGAGCAGTACTTC. Using reference TRBV11-3 and TRBJ2-7 for the parts outside the CDR3, the full variable domain is EAGVVQSPRYKIIEKKQPVAFWCNPISGHNTLYWYLQNLGQGPELLIRYENEEAVDDSQLPKDRFSAERLKGVDSTLKIQPAELGDSAVYLCASRKSGTAAYEQYFGPGTRLTVT.

V and J are TRBV7-2 and TRBJ2-2; TRBD1 matches at 8 bases. The CDR3 length is 15 residues. Trimming removed 5 bases from V and 6 bases from J; junction bases left unmatched: 8. CDR1 is SGHTA, CDR2 FQGNSA, per germline. CDR3 sequence: CASSTPGGGAGELFF. Written as DNA, the CDR3 is TGTGCCAGCAGCACCCCAGGGGGCGGGGCCGGGGAGCTGTTTTTT.

This clone showed up just a few times. This chain connects TRBV5-6 to TRBJ2-5, with 7 nucleotides matching TRBD2. Unmatched junction bases numbered 7, after V lost 4 bases and J lost 4 bases. The germline V gene has CDR1 SGHDT and CDR2 YYEEEE. The CDR3 runs to 14 residues. The CDR3 loop reads CASSPAGRIETQYF. CDR3 nucleotides: TGTGCCAGCAGCCCAGCGGGGCGAATAGAGACCCAGTACTTC.

There are a few counts of this clone. The chain carries TRBV29-1 and TRBJ1-1; D is perhaps TRBD1 (5 bases). Germline loops: CDR1 SQVTM, CDR2 ANQGSEA. This CDR3 comprises 13 residues. V was pared by 3 bases and J by 6 bases, with 14 bases between. CDR3 region: CSVDPGWASEAFF. The CDR3 DNA is TGCAGCGTTGACCCAGGGTGGGCCTCTGAAGCTTTCTTT.

This clone occurred a few times. The chain joins TRBV9 to TRBJ2-2; D could derive from TRBD1 or TRBD2 (6 bases each). CDR3 size: 15 residues. Trimming removed 3 bases from V and 3 bases from J, with 12 bases in between. The germline V gene has CDR1 SGDLS and CDR2 YYNGEE. This CDR3 is CASSARGGDTGELFF. DNA for the CDR3: TGTGCCAGCAGCGCCAGGGGAGGTGACACCGGGGAGCTGTTTTTT. The full variable domain, its missing parts supplied by reference TRBV9 and TRBJ2-2, is DSGVTQTPKHLITATGQRVTLRCSPRSGDLSVYWYQQSLDQGLQFLIQYYNGEERAKGNILERFSAQQFPDLHSELNLSSLELGDSALYFCASSARGGDTGELFFGEGSRLTVL.

This clone was counted only a few times. This chain links TRBV27 with TRBJ2-1; D possibly matches TRBD1 or TRBD2 (5 bases each). Germline values: CDR1 MNHEY, CDR2 SMNVEV (reference sequence). There are 13 residues in the CDR3. The V and J ends lost 6 bases and 8 bases respectively, with 14 bases between them. CDR3 in amino acids: CASSRREGYEQFF. CDR3 DNA sequence: TGTGCCAGCAGCCGTCGTGAGGGGTATGAGCAGTTCTTC.

This chain uses TRBV14 with TRBJ2-5; D perhaps matches TRBD1 (5 bases). The CDR3 extends over 15 amino acids. V dropped 3 bases and J dropped 5 bases, with 16 bases sitting between them. Germline V gene sequence: CDR1 SGHDN, CDR2 FVKESK. CDR3 DNA: TGTGCCAGCAGCCACCTAGGGGTAGGGGCGGAGACCCAGTACTTC. Residues: CASSHLGVGAETQYF.

This clone has a handful of counts. The chain uses TRBV5-6 and TRBJ2-5; D possibly uses TRBD1 or TRBD2 (5 bases each). Germline CDR1 is SGHDT and CDR2 is YYEEEE. Trimming took 0 bases from V and 4 from J, leaving 10 bases between them. This CDR3 has 14 amino acids. The CDR3 protein is CASSLVQRGETQYF. The CDR3 DNA is TGTGCCAGCAGCTTGGTACAGAGGGGAGAGACCCAGTACTTC.

This clone was found a few times. The V gene is TRBV11-1, the J gene TRBJ2-7; 7 positions agree with TRBD2. V shed 2 bases, J shed 2 bases, and the junction held 3 bases outside the gene matches. Germline loops: CDR1 SGHAT, CDR2 FQDESV (reference sequence). The CDR3 has 14 amino acids. The CDR3 DNA reads as TGTGCCAGCAGCTTACTAGCGGACCCCTACGAGCAGTACTTC. Its protein product is CASSLLADPYEQYF.

This clone has only a few counts. V is TRBV5-4 and J is TRBJ2-3, with 7 bases matching TRBD2. The CDR3 is made up of 14 amino acids. Germline CDR1 SGHNT, CDR2 YYREEE (reference sequence). V trimming: 1 base; J trimming: 2 bases; junction bases outside the gene matches: 1. The CDR3 region has the DNA TGTGCCAGCAGCTTGACTAGCGTCACAGATACGCAGTATTTT. Its protein product is CASSLTSVTDTQYF.

The genes are TRBV5-1 and TRBJ2-6; D is undetermined. Trimming took off 4 bases at V and 1 base at J, with 15 bases between the two ends. CDR3 size: 17 residues. The germline CDR1 and CDR2 sequences are SGHRS and YFSETQ. The CDR3 region is CASSTGPFQSGANVLTF. DNA for the CDR3: TGCGCCAGCAGCACCGGGCCCTTCCAATCTGGGGCCAACGTCCTGACTTTC.